The 14 T cell receptor beta chains listed next were all sequenced from one sample in a study of shared clonotypes between healthy human individuals (TCRdb year 2020). Libraries were built with the immunoSEQ multiplex PCR assay. Held by TCRdb, this immuneACCESS table contains in-frame sequences only and omits some clones. Under half of the omission traces to an unresolved V gene where checked; the cause of the rest is unknown. Counted in this sample were roughly 1,500,000 clones; 95% to 99% of them appeared once. Jointly, the top ten make up about 0.45% of the sample. Input material: naive CD4+ T cells sorted from blood. Read against the paper, the sample's cell subset or site label means: CD45RA+ positively selected. These receptors were collected from a man aged 25-45 years in good health.

A word on this clone: The identical CDR3 is also encoded by other nucleotide sequences in the sample. The J gene is TRBJ2-1, the V gene TRBV9, with a tentative D call TRBD2 (6 bases). Germline V gene sequence: CDR1 SGDLS, CDR2 YYNGEE. Trimming shortened V by 1 base and J by 4 bases, and 12 bases separated the two germline ends. The CDR3 is made up of 15 amino acids. The CDR3 DNA reads as TGTGCCAGCAGCGTAAGCTCGACTAGTTACAATGAGCAGTTCTTC. Its protein product is CASSVSSTSYNEQFF.

This chain joins TRBV2 and TRBJ2-1, with unresolved D. V lost 5 bases and J lost 9, with 14 bases in between. The CDR3 has 13 amino acids. CDR1 is SNHLY, CDR2 FYNNEI, per germline. CDR3 region: CASSNWTWSEQFF. The CDR3 nucleotides read TGTGCCAGCAGTAACTGGACCTGGTCTGAGCAGTTCTTC.

The chain employs TRBV2 and TRBJ2-1, with a tentative D call TRBD1 (6 bases). Per the germline V gene, CDR1 is SNHLY and CDR2 is FYNNEI. V was pared by 2 bases and J by 9 bases, with 11 bases between. The CDR3 runs to 13 residues. This chain's CDR3 is CASSETGLGEQFF. As DNA, the CDR3 is TGTGCCAGCAGTGAAACAGGGCTCGGTGAGCAGTTCTTC.

A note on this clone: Within the sample, other DNA sequences also encode this same CDR3. V gene TRBV19 combines with J gene TRBJ2-3; D ambiguous. The CDR3 is 14 amino acids. V was cut by 1 base and J by 5 bases, with 10 bases left in between. The germline gives CDR1 LNHDA, CDR2 SQIVND (reference sequence). CDR3 amino acids: CASSIGPGGDTQYF. As DNA, the CDR3 is TGTGCCAGTAGTATAGGGCCCGGCGGAGATACGCAGTATTTT.

The gene calls are TRBV2 and TRBJ2-3; the D gene is possibly TRBD2 (6 bases). Trimming left V 6 bases short and J 0 bases short, with 10 bases between. The CDR3 length is 14 residues. The germline V gene encodes CDR1 SNHLY and CDR2 FYNNEI. The CDR3 loop reads CASSAAGSTDTQYF. CDR3 nucleotides: TGTGCCAGCAGCGCAGCGGGTAGCACAGATACGCAGTATTTT.

The chain couples TRBV27 to TRBJ2-7; D is uncertain. The CDR3 contains 11 residues. V lost 3 bases and J lost 5, with 5 bases in between. CDR1 is MNHEY and CDR2 is SMNVEV in the germline V gene (reference sequence). In nucleotides, the CDR3 is TGTGCCAGCAGTTTCCGGAACGAGCAGTACTTC. Protein sequence: CASSFRNEQYF.

This clone has a single count. The chain couples TRBV10-3 to TRBJ2-2; D unclear. This CDR3 comprises 12 residues. Per the germline V gene, CDR1 is ENHRY and CDR2 is SYGVKD. V was pared by 4 bases and J by 7 bases, with 7 bases between. CDR3 region: CAISGVRGELFF. CDR3 bases: TGTGCCATCAGTGGAGTTCGCGGGGAGCTGTTTTTT.

The CDR3: CASSGRTGESRYF. CDR3 coding DNA: TGTGCCAGCAGTGGGAGGACAGGGGAGTCGCGGTACTTC. The chain joins TRBV6-6 to TRBJ2-7; 9 bases line up with TRBD1. V shed 5 bases and J 12 bases; nucleotides not matched to a gene: 11. This CDR3 spans 13 amino acids. Germline loops: CDR1 MNHNY, CDR2 SVGAGI (reference sequence).

The genes are TRBV7-6 and TRBJ2-1; 8 bases are shared with TRBD1. This CDR3 has 17 amino acids. Germline CDR1 reads SGHVS; CDR2 reads FNYEAQ. With V trimmed by 5 bases and J by 6 bases, 15 bases remained unmatched. The CDR3 DNA follows: TGTGCCAGCAGCCCGATTGGGTGGGACAGGAAAATCAATGAGCAGTTCTTC. Amino acids: CASSPIGWDRKINEQFF.

The rearrangement joins TRBV28 to TRBJ2-1; D call uncertain. Between the trimmed V and J ends, which lost 1 base and 0 bases, there was a span of 10 bases. The CDR3 has 16 amino acids. Germline-derived CDR1 and CDR2 are MDHEN and SYDVKM. CDR3 DNA: TGTGCCAGCAGTTTATTTGATTTAAGCTCCTACAATGAGCAGTTCTTC. This translates into CASSLFDLSSYNEQFF.

The chain joins TRBV5-1 to TRBJ2-7; tentative D call: TRBD2 (5 bases). Germline V gene data show CDR1 as SGHRS and CDR2 as YFSETQ. V lost 5 bases and J lost 4, with 16 bases in between. The CDR3 runs 14 residues. This CDR3 is CASRSGSGIYEQYF. In DNA, the CDR3 is TGCGCCAGCAGATCCGGGTCGGGAATTTACGAGCAGTACTTC.

V usage is TRBV29-1 and J usage is TRBJ2-7; weak D call: TRBD2 (5 bases). CDR1 is SQVTM, CDR2 ANQGSEA, per germline. V was pared by 5 bases and J by 3 bases, with 11 bases between. The CDR3 loop spans 12 amino acids. The CDR3, as DNA: TGCAGCGTTAGGGTTGGGAGCTACGAGCAGTACTTC. Translation gives CSVRVGSYEQYF.

A word on this clone: At the DNA level, this CDR3 is encoded by other sequences in the same sample as well. The rearrangement joins TRBV29-1 to TRBJ2-5, with D maybe TRBD1 (5 bases). Trimming left V 4 bases short and J 5 bases short, with 14 bases between. Germline CDR1 is SQVTM and CDR2 is ANQGSEA. The CDR3 has 13 residues. The CDR3 region is CSVAGRAVETQYF. CDR3 sequence (DNA): TGCAGCGTTGCGGGCAGGGCTGTGGAGACCCAGTACTTC.

CDR3: CASSQTPGPNEQFF. The CDR3 region has the DNA TGCGCCAGCAGCCAAACGCCGGGCCCCAATGAGCAGTTCTTC. The rearrangement links TRBV5-1 to TRBJ2-1; unclear D gene. Trimming took off 4 bases at V and 6 bases at J, with 14 bases between the two ends. The CDR3 spans 14 residues. In germline, CDR1 is SGHRS, CDR2 YFSETQ.